These T cell receptor beta chains were read from a single sample in a study of shared clonotypes between healthy human individuals. Generated by immunoSEQ multiplex PCR, the TCRdb table keeps only in-frame clones and is missing some. The sample lists about 2 million clones; around 95% were seen once. Sequencing used naive CD4+ T cells sorted from blood. The receptors originated from a young man in good health. Both conserved end residues are part of each CDR3. D genes are given only for firm matches. Size is omitted from some rows. Given values are once, few, many or a class for expanded clones.

CDR3: CASSLSGSTDTQYF
DNA: TGTGCCAGCAGCTTGAGTGGGAGCACAGATACGCAGTATTTT
D: -
J: TRBJ2-3
V: TRBV7-9
size: -

CDR3: CASRTIAGVDTQYF
DNA: TGTGCCAGTAGGACAATAGCGGGAGTGGATACGCAGTATTTT
D: TRBD2
J: TRBJ2-3
V: TRBV19
size: -

CDR3: CDSRRPGQGFQETQYF
DNA: TGTGACAGCAGACGACCGGGACAGGGGTTTCAAGAGACCCAGTACTTC
D: TRBD1
J: TRBJ2-5
V: TRBV28
size: -

CDR3: CASGLGATYEQYF
DNA: TGCGCCAGCGGCTTGGGGGCGACCTACGAGCAGTACTTC
D: -
J: TRBJ2-7
V: TRBV10-2
size: once

CDR3: CASSVDPTGTGGRETQYF
DNA: TGTGCCAGCAGCGTAGATCCTACCGGGACAGGGGGCCGGGAGACCCAGTACTTC
D: TRBD1
J: TRBJ2-5
V: TRBV9
size: once

CDR3: CASSASGGREQPQHF
DNA: TGCGCCAGCAGCGCTTCAGGGGGCCGGGAACAGCCCCAGCATTTT
D: TRBD1
J: TRBJ1-5
V: TRBV5-1
size: -

CDR3: CASSLGSFSGSADTQYF
DNA: TGTGCCAGCAGCTTAGGCAGCTTCAGCGGGAGCGCAGATACGCAGTATTTT
D: TRBD2
J: TRBJ2-3
V: TRBV11-2
size: -

CDR3: CASSYSPWAGPDTQYF
DNA: TGTGCCAGCAGTTACTCTCCGTGGGCAGGGCCAGATACGCAGTATTTT
D: -
J: TRBJ2-3
V: TRBV6-5
size: -

CDR3: CASSEYGREQYF
DNA: TGTGCCAGCAGTGAATATGGGCGCGAGCAGTACTTC
D: -
J: TRBJ2-7
V: TRBV6-1
size: -

CDR3: CASSEEVAGANVLTF
DNA: TGTGCCAGCAGTGAAGAAGTGGCCGGGGCCAACGTCCTGACTTTC
D: -
J: TRBJ2-6
V: TRBV6-1
size: -

CDR3: CASSSNFGTDTQYF
DNA: TGTGCCAGCAGCTCCAATTTTGGCACAGATACGCAGTATTTT
D: -
J: TRBJ2-3
V: TRBV7-9
size: -

CDR3: CAWGLNYEQYF
DNA: TGTGCCTGGGGCCTAAACTACGAGCAGTACTTC
D: -
J: TRBJ2-7
V: TRBV30
size: -

CDR3: CASGSRGTINTEAFF
DNA: TGTGCCAGCGGGAGCAGGGGAACGATTAACACTGAAGCTTTCTTT
D: -
J: TRBJ1-1
V: TRBV6-1
size: -

CDR3: CASRLAGPYEQYF
DNA: TGCGCCAGCAGACTAGCGGGACCCTACGAGCAGTACTTC
D: TRBD2
J: TRBJ2-7
V: TRBV5-1
size: -

CDR3: CASSSSGGVNEQFF
DNA: TGCGCCAGCAGTTCCAGCGGGGGGGTCAATGAGCAGTTCTTC
D: TRBD2
J: TRBJ2-1
V: TRBV5-1
size: once

CDR3: CAGHSIKDRGMTEAFF
DNA: TGTGCCGGACATTCGATAAAGGACAGGGGTATGACTGAAGCTTTCTTT
D: TRBD1
J: TRBJ1-1
V: TRBV30
size: -

CDR3: CASSLAANVLTF
DNA: TGTGCCAGCTCGCTTGCGGCCAACGTCCTGACTTTC
D: -
J: TRBJ2-6
V: TRBV6-1
size: -

CDR3: CSARTGGNEKLFF
DNA: TGCAGCGCCCGGACAGGAGGGAACGAAAAACTGTTTTTT
D: TRBD1
J: TRBJ1-4
V: TRBV29-1
size: -

CDR3: CASSQERVMGTLYGYTF
DNA: TGTGCCAGCAGCCAAGAACGAGTAATGGGGACTCTTTATGGCTACACCTTC
D: -
J: TRBJ1-2
V: TRBV5-4
size: -

CDR3: CASSEGTLRSVDEQYF
DNA: TGTGCCAGCAGTGAAGGGACCCTCCGTAGCGTTGACGAGCAGTACTTC
D: -
J: TRBJ2-7
V: TRBV2
size: -

CDR3: CASSTAGGYGTDTQYF
DNA: TGTGCCAGCAGCACCGCGGGCGGGTATGGCACAGATACGCAGTATTTT
D: -
J: TRBJ2-3
V: TRBV5-4
size: -

CDR3: CASSDGGRGGNTIYF
DNA: TGTGCCAGCAGTGATGGGGGTAGGGGAGGAAACACCATATATTTT
D: -
J: TRBJ1-3
V: TRBV6-1
size: -

CDR3: CASSIQRLAVGYEQYF
DNA: TGTGCCAGTAGTATCCAGCGACTAGCGGTCGGCTACGAGCAGTACTTC
D: TRBD2
J: TRBJ2-7
V: TRBV19
size: -

CDR3: CASSPRRGTTSTDTQYF
DNA: TGCGCCAGCAGCCCCCGGCGGGGAACAACTAGCACAGATACGCAGTATTTT
D: -
J: TRBJ2-3
V: TRBV5-1
size: once

CDR3: CASSLPGREAFF
DNA: TGTGCCAGCAGTTTGCCGGGACGGGAAGCTTTCTTT
D: -
J: TRBJ1-1
V: TRBV28
size: -

CDR3: CASSLGQLGPLHF
DNA: TGCGCCAGCAGCTTAGGACAGTTGGGGCCCCTCCACTTT
D: -
J: TRBJ1-6
V: TRBV5-1
size: -